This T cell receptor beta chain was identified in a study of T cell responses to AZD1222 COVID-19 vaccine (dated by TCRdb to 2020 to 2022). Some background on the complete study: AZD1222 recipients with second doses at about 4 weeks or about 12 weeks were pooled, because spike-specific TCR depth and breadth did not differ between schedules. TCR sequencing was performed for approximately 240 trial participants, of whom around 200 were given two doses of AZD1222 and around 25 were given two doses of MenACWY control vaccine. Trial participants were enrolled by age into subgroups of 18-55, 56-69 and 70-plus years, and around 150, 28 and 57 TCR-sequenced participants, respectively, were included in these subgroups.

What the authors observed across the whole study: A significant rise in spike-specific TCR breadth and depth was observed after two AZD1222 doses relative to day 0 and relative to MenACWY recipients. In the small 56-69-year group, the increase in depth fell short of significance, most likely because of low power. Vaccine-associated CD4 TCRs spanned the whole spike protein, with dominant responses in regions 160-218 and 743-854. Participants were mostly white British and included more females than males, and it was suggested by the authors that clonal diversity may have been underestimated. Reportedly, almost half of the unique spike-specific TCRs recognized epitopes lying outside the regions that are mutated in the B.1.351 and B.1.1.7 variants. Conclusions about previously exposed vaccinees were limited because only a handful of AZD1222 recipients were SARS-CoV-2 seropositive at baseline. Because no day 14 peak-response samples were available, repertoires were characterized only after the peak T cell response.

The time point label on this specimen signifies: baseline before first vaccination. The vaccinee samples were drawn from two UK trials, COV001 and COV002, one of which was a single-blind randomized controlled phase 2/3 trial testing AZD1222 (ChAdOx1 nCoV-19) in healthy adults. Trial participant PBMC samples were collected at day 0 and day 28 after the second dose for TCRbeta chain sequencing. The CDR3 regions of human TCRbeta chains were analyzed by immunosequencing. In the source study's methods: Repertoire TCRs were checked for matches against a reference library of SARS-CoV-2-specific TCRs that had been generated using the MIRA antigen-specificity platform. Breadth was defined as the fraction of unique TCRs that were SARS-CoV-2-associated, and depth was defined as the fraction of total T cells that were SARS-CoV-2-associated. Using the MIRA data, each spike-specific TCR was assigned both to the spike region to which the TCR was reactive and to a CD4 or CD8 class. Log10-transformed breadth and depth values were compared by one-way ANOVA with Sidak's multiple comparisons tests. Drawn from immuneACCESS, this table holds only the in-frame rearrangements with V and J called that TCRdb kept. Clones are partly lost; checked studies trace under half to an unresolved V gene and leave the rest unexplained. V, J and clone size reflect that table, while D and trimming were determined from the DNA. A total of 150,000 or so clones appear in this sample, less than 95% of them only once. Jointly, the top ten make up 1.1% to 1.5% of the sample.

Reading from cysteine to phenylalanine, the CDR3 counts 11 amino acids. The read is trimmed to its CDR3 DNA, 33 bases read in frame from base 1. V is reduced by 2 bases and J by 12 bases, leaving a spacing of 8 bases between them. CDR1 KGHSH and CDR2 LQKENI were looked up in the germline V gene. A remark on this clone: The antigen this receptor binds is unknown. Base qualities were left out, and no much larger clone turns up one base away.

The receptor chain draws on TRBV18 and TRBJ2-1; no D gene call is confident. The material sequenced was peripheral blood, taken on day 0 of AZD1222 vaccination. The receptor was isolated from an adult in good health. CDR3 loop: CASSPGYGQFF. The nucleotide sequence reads TGTGCCAGCTCACCAGGTTATGGGCAGTTCTTC.